This T cell receptor (beta chain) is drawn from a study of T cell responses to AZD1222 COVID-19 vaccine (TCRdb year 2021). Regarding the study in general: AZD1222 recipients whose second dose came at about 4 weeks and those whose second dose came at about 12 weeks were combined into one group, since spike-specific TCR depth and breadth did not differ between the two schedules. A total of over 230 trial participants underwent TCR sequencing, of whom 200 to 220 received two doses of AZD1222 and about 25 received two doses of the MenACWY control vaccine. Enrollment into the trials was organized by age into subgroups of 18-55, 56-69 and 70-plus years, and those subgroups contained about 160, 30 and 59 TCR-sequenced participants, respectively.

The CDR3 regions of human TCRbeta chains were analyzed by immunosequencing. In the authors' own workflow: Repertoire TCRs were matched against a reference library of SARS-CoV-2-specific TCRs generated with the MIRA antigen-specificity platform. Breadth was defined as the fraction of unique TCRs that were SARS-CoV-2-associated, and depth was defined as the fraction of total T cells that were SARS-CoV-2-associated. Each spike-specific TCR was assigned to its reactive spike region and to a CD4 or CD8 class using the MIRA data. Log10-transformed breadth and depth values were compared by one-way ANOVA with Sidak's multiple comparisons tests. What TCRdb holds here is the immuneACCESS table cut down to in-frame rearrangements. Part of the clones is not present; checked against another copy, under half of the missing clones reflect an unresolved V gene, and the others are unexplained. V and J calls and clone size are as listed in that table; D and trimming were resolved from the DNA. This sample has roughly 70,000 clones in its table, and roughly 87% of those were observed once. The leading ten clones occupy 15% to 20% of the sample.

This clone was observed a single time. Which antigen it targets is not known. Base quality data are lacking; no much larger clone is found one base away. CDR1 is given as GTSNPN and CDR2 as SVGIG, both from the germline V gene (reference sequence). V loses 1 base at its end and J loses 4 bases; junction bases beyond the gene matches: 4. There are 14 amino acids in the CDR3, from cysteine to phenylalanine inclusive. Only CDR3 DNA is held: 42 bases, read in frame from base 1. Points the paper makes about the study in general: Epitopes outside the regions mutated in the B.1.351 and B.1.1.7 variants were reportedly recognized by nearly half of the unique spike-specific TCRs. Conclusions about previously exposed vaccinees are limited, since just five or six AZD1222 recipients were seropositive for SARS-CoV-2 at baseline. In the small 56-69-year group, the increase in depth fell short of significance, most likely because of low power. CD4 TCRs associated with the vaccine covered the entire spike protein, and the dominant responses were in regions 160-218 and 743-854. Participants were mostly white British, with more females than males. The authors suggested clonal diversity may have been underestimated. Because no day 14 peak-response samples were available, repertoires were characterized only after the peak T cell response. A significant rise in spike-specific TCR breadth and depth was observed after two AZD1222 doses relative to day 0 and relative to MenACWY recipients.

Read against the paper, the sample's time point label means: baseline before first vaccination. The vaccinee samples were drawn from two UK trials, COV001 and COV002, one of which was a single-blind randomized controlled phase 2/3 trial testing AZD1222 (ChAdOx1 nCoV-19) in healthy adults. For TCRbeta chain sequencing, PBMC samples from trial participants were taken at day 0 and at day 28 after the second dose. Sequenced here: peripheral blood, sampled on day 0 of AZD1222 vaccination. The chain couples TRBV30 to TRBJ1-2, and 9 junctional nucleotides match TRBD1. The TCR originated in an adult in good health. The sequenced DNA is TGTGCCTGGAGTGATACAGGGGGCAGCTATGGCTACACCTTC. It is translated as CAWSDTGGSYGYTF.